This TCR beta chain was sequenced in a study of radiotherapy plus CTLA-4 blockade in lung cancer. Study context: Among patients, over 15% showed objective responses, and 25% to 35% had disease control. Study outcomes and limitations: According to reports, early shifts in blood T cell clones, alongside interferon-beta, forecast response most accurately. Radiotherapy was combined with ipilimumab, and tumor-derived TCR clones then expanded in blood.

The germline gives CDR1 MDHEN, CDR2 SYDVKM. The CDR3 loop spans 14 amino acids. V was trimmed by 4 bases and J by 6 bases, leaving 15 bases between them. Sequencing used immunoSEQ multiplex PCR; TCRdb keeps in-frame clones, though not all of them. The table includes tens of thousands of clones, roughly 85% detected once. Details on this clone: What it binds is not known.

Here the sequenced sample was peripheral blood, taken from a patient treated with radiotherapy plus ipilimumab. This chain uses TRBV28 with TRBJ1-2; tentatively, D is TRBD1 (5 bases). The receptor comes from a human donor with non-small cell lung cancer who had a complete response to radiotherapy plus ipilimumab. CDR3 DNA sequence: TGTGCCAGCAGTTCTGCTGGGGGTGGGGATGGCTACACCTTC. Encoded protein: CASSSAGGGDGYTF.